One sample yielded the 32 T cell receptor beta chains listed below, sequenced in a study of T cells after yellow fever vaccination. TCRdb re-analysed the 5' RACE reads in MiXCR, keeping a single row per CDR3 protein. The repertoire has some 500,000 distinct CDR3 sequences, about 14% of them found once; the top ten carry about an eighth. The specimen comprised PBMCs, sampled on the day of the yellow fever booster vaccination. Receptor source: a man between 25 and 39 years old who received the YFV17D yellow fever vaccine.

This clonotype was recorded a few times. In DNA form, the CDR3 reads TGTGCCAGCAGCTTTGACCTGAAAACGGGGAATGAGCAGTTCTTC. Encoded protein: CASSFDLKTGNEQFF. The chain recombines TRBV5-4 with TRBJ2-1, with a tentative D call TRBD2 (5 bases). CDR3 length equals 15 residues. Per the germline V gene, CDR1 is SGHNT and CDR2 is YYREEE (reference sequence). Trimming took 2 bases from V and 7 from J, leaving 16 bases between them.

The chain joins TRBV20-1 to TRBJ2-1; TRBD2 agrees at 7 bases. Trimming removed 5 bases from V and 2 bases from J; junction bases left unmatched: 6. The CDR3 totals 14 residues. Germline V gene data show CDR1 as DFQATT and CDR2 as SNEGSKA (reference sequence). The CDR3 DNA follows: TGCAGTGCTGGACCGGGAGGTACCTACAATGAGCAGTTCTTC. Its protein product is CSAGPGGTYNEQFF.

The J gene is TRBJ2-1, the V gene TRBV18, with 7 bases matching TRBD2. The CDR3 spans 16 residues. J lost 5 bases, V lost 3 bases, and 10 bases had no gene match. Germline values: CDR1 KGHSH, CDR2 LQKENI. In nucleotides, the CDR3 is TGTGCCAGCTCACCCCATCCCGGGAGGTTCCACAATGAGCAGTTCTTC. It codes for CASSPHPGRFHNEQFF.

The gene calls are TRBV11-1 and TRBJ2-1; a weak D match, TRBD1 (6 bases). The germline CDR1 and CDR2 sequences are SGHAT and FQDESV (reference sequence). The CDR3 consists of 18 residues. V was clipped by 1 base and J by 0 bases, with 16 bases between them. This chain's CDR3 is CASSLEVRGTSSYNEQFF. CDR3 nucleotide sequence: TGTGCCAGCAGCTTAGAAGTGAGAGGGACAAGCTCCTACAATGAGCAGTTCTTC.

This clonotype was recorded a few times. CDR3 residues: CASSLGGEGWIYTQYF. The CDR3 bases are TGTGCCAGCAGTCTAGGCGGGGAGGGTTGGATATATACGCAGTATTTT. The chain uses TRBV7-2 and TRBJ2-3; 7 nucleotides match TRBD2. The V gene's germline CDR1 is SGHTA and CDR2 FQGNSA. With V trimmed by 6 bases and J by 7 bases, 16 bases remained unmatched. This CDR3 comprises 16 residues.

This clonotype was seen a handful of times. The rearrangement uses TRBV7-2 and TRBJ2-2; possible D gene TRBD2, 6 bases. The germline V gene encodes CDR1 SGHTA and CDR2 FQGNSA. The CDR3 is 17 residues long. V was clipped by 5 bases and J by 6 bases, with 22 bases between them. The CDR3 loop is CASSVDSGLRRAGELFF. For the CDR3, the DNA is TGTGCCAGCAGCGTCGATTCGGGACTCCGAAGGGCCGGGGAGCTGTTTTTT.

The V call is TRBV15, the J call TRBJ1-1; 9 bases are shared with TRBD1. The CDR3 covers 15 residues. The germline gives CDR1 LNHNV, CDR2 YYDKDF (reference sequence). The junction had 2 bases not matched to a gene; V was cut back by 3 bases and J by 0 bases. CDR3 in DNA: TGTGCCACCAGCAGCGGGACAGGGTTGAACACTGAAGCTTTCTTT. Amino acids: CATSSGTGLNTEAFF.

Note on this clonotype: The junction and the germline gene differ at one end; a read error may be behind it. The chain carries TRBV7-7 and TRBJ2-7; perhaps TRBD2 as D (6 bases). This CDR3 is 14 amino acids long. Germline V gene data show CDR1 as SSHAT and CDR2 as FNYEAQ (reference sequence). CDR3 sequence reads: CASSPLGGDGEQYF. The CDR3 DNA sequence: TGTGCTAGCAGCCCTCTTGGAGGGGACGGCGAGCAGTACTTC.

The chain couples TRBV5-4 to TRBJ2-1; D possibly corresponds to TRBD1 (5 bases). The CDR3 is made up of 16 amino acids. Trimming left V 4 bases short and J 6 bases short, with 20 bases between. Germline values: CDR1 SGHNT, CDR2 YYREEE (reference sequence). Here the CDR3 DNA reads TGTGCCAGCAGCAGCAGGGCCAGTGGGTATGGCAATGAGCAGTTCTTC. Protein sequence: CASSSRASGYGNEQFF.

This clonotype was detected only a few times. The chain links TRBV5-5 to TRBJ2-4; D remains unclear. The CDR3 is 16 residues long. Trimming removed 0 bases at V and 0 bases at J, with 10 bases between. Per germline, CDR1 SGHKS and CDR2 YYEKEE (reference sequence). The CDR3 protein is CASSLGVAQAKNIQYF. The DNA for the CDR3 is TGTGCCAGCAGCTTGGGGGTTGCTCAAGCCAAAAACATTCAGTACTTC.

This rearrangement joins TRBV12-3 or TRBV12-4 to TRBJ1-2, with D possibly being TRBD1 (5 bases). The CDR3 length is 15 residues. V gave up 0 bases and J gave up 1 base, with 9 bases separating them. The CDR3 loop reads CASSLAGVLNYGYTF. As DNA, the CDR3 is TGTGCCAGCAGTTTAGCGGGGGTCCTTAACTATGGCTACACCTTC.

The genes are TRBV7-2 and TRBJ2-1, with D maybe TRBD2 (6 bases). Germline V gives CDR1 SGHTA, CDR2 FQGNSA. The V gene lost 4 bases and the J gene lost 10 bases, with 20 bases spanning the gap. The CDR3 is 15 residues long. The CDR3 spells CASSSFGSGAGEQFF. For the CDR3, the DNA is TGTGCCAGCAGCTCCTTCGGGTCCGGAGCGGGCGAGCAGTTCTTC.

The genes are TRBV7-9 and TRBJ1-2; 8 bases are a match to TRBD1. Germline trimming cut 5 bases from V and 8 bases from J; bases unmatched to any gene: 7. This CDR3 region has 13 residues. Germline CDR1 is SEHNR and CDR2 is FQNEAQ (reference sequence). CDR3 region: CASSPASGGGYTF. CDR3 nucleotides: TGTGCCAGCAGCCCTGCTTCAGGGGGCGGCTACACCTTC.

This clonotype was seen at least ten times. As DNA, the CDR3 is TGTGCCAGCAGCGTTGGACTAGCAACCTACAATGAGCAGTTCTTC. It is translated as CASSVGLATYNEQFF. The rearrangement uses TRBV5-4 and TRBJ2-1; 8 bases line up with TRBD2. This CDR3 has 15 amino acids. With V trimmed by 4 bases and J by 2 bases, 5 bases remained unmatched. CDR1 and CDR2 (germline): SGHNT, YYREEE (reference sequence). Combining the CDR3 with reference TRBV5-4 and TRBJ2-1 gives the whole variable domain ETGVTQSPTHLIKTRGQQVTLRCSSQSGHNTVSWYQQALGQGPQFIFQYYREEENGRGNFPPRFSGLQFPNYSSELNVNALELDDSALYLCASSVGLATYNEQFFGPGTRLTVL.

This clonotype was seen a few times. The chain links TRBV20-1 to TRBJ2-7; the match to TRBD2 covers 7 bases. V lost 7 bases to trimming and J lost 6 bases; unmatched junction nucleotides: 9. Per germline, CDR1 DFQATT and CDR2 SNEGSKA (reference sequence). CDR3 length: 12 residues. CDR3 amino acids: CSGEREGVEQYF. The DNA for the CDR3 is TGCAGTGGAGAGCGGGAAGGGGTCGAGCAGTACTTC.

The genes are TRBV2 and TRBJ2-2; the match to TRBD2 covers 7 bases. Germline V gene sequence: CDR1 SNHLY, CDR2 FYNNEI. Trimming removed 4 bases from V and 0 bases from J; junction bases left unmatched: 5. The CDR3 is 16 residues long. The DNA for the CDR3 is TGTGCCAGCAGTGGGTTTGGACTAGCGAACACCGGGGAGCTGTTTTTT. Translated: CASSGFGLANTGELFF.

This chain's CDR3 is CASSTGTSRTDTQYF. The DNA for the CDR3 is TGTGCCAGTAGTACCGGGACTAGCCGCACAGATACGCAGTATTTT. This chain links TRBV19 with TRBJ2-3, with 9 nucleotides matching TRBD2. V dropped 4 bases and J dropped 1; count of bases not matched to a gene: 3. Germline V gene sequence: CDR1 LNHDA, CDR2 SQIVND (reference sequence). The CDR3 sequence is 15 residues long.

This chain joins TRBV4-3 and TRBJ2-7, with 9 bases aligning to TRBD1. Germline assignment: CDR1 LGHNA and CDR2 YSLEER. CDR3 length: 14 amino acids. With V trimmed by 3 bases and J by 5 bases, 5 bases remained unmatched. The CDR3 DNA is TGCGCCAGCAGCCACCAGACAGGGGGGGACGAGCAGTACTTC. This codes for CASSHQTGGDEQYF.

This clonotype was counted between two and nine times. The chain uses TRBV7-2 and TRBJ2-7, with a tentative D call TRBD1 (6 bases). Trimming took 8 bases from V and 2 from J, leaving 13 bases between them. Germline-derived CDR1 and CDR2 are SGHTA and FQGNSA. This CDR3 comprises 13 residues. The CDR3 protein is CASGGAGPYEQYF. CDR3 bases: TGTGCCAGCGGGGGCGCCGGACCCTACGAGCAGTACTTC.

This chain connects TRBV11-2 to TRBJ1-2; 7 bases are a match to TRBD1. CDR3 size: 13 residues. Germline values: CDR1 SGHAT, CDR2 FQNNGV. Losses at the gene ends were 7 bases for V and 2 bases for J; bases not matched to a gene: 4. The CDR3 region has the DNA TGTGCCAGCACCTTCAGGGGGAACTATGGCTACACCTTC. Amino acids: CASTFRGNYGYTF.

This clonotype turned up a few times. The chain employs TRBV12-3 or TRBV12-4 and TRBJ2-5; 12 bases map to TRBD2. The CDR3 length is 16 residues. V gave up 4 bases and J gave up 2 bases; unmatched junction bases: 5. The CDR3 DNA sequence: TGTGCCAGCAGTTCCCGGACTAGCGGGATTCAAGAGACCCAGTACTTC. Translation: CASSSRTSGIQETQYF.

There are a few counts of this clonotype. This chain connects TRBV6-5 to TRBJ1-1; 9 bases line up with TRBD1. Germline V lookup: CDR1 MNHEY, CDR2 SVGAGI. Trimming removed 2 bases from V and 5 bases from J; junction bases left unmatched: 12. The length of the CDR3 is 17 residues. The CDR3 protein is CASSYPPGTGFKTEAFF. The CDR3 DNA sequence: TGTGCCAGCAGTTACCCCCCCGGGACAGGGTTTAAGACTGAAGCTTTCTTT.

This clonotype was counted a few times. J is TRBJ2-7 and V is TRBV27, with a tentative D call TRBD2 (6 bases). Germline V lookup: CDR1 MNHEY, CDR2 SMNVEV (reference sequence). This CDR3 has 15 amino acids. The germline V and J ends were trimmed by 6 bases and 2 bases, with 17 bases remaining between them. The CDR3 DNA follows: TGTGCCAGCAGACTGGCCTTTGCGGGACCCTACGAGCAGTACTTC. The encoded protein is CASRLAFAGPYEQYF.

This sequence joins TRBV5-1 and TRBJ2-3; 12 nucleotides align to TRBD2. The length of the CDR3 is 14 residues. V was clipped by 7 bases and J by 4 bases; unmatched bases: 4. The germline CDR1 and CDR2 sequences are SGHRS and YFSETQ. CDR3 sequence (DNA): TGCGCCAGCCAGACTAGCGGGAGAGCAGATACGCAGTATTTT. Its protein product is CASQTSGRADTQYF.

This chain connects TRBV7-2 to TRBJ2-7, with 12 bases fitting TRBD2. The CDR3 runs 15 residues. Germline lookup yields CDR1 SGHTA and CDR2 FQGNSA. J lost 4 bases, V lost 4 bases, and 5 bases had no gene match. CDR3 loop: CASSSASGRVYEQYF. CDR3 DNA: TGTGCCAGCAGCTCGGCTAGCGGGAGGGTTTACGAGCAGTACTTC.

This clonotype showed up just a few times. V usage is TRBV7-8 and J usage is TRBJ2-3; TRBD2 matches 9 bases. The CDR3 is made up of 15 amino acids. V lost 6 bases, J lost 4 bases, and 8 bases stayed unmatched. Germline V gene sequence: CDR1 SGHVS, CDR2 FQNEAQ. The CDR3 sequence is CASSHRAGGPDTQYF. CDR3 nucleotides: TGTGCCAGCAGTCACCGGGCGGGAGGGCCAGATACGCAGTATTTT.

The genes are TRBV20-1 and TRBJ2-7; D is uncertain. V was shortened by 1 base and J by 0 bases, with 10 bases between the two germline ends. Germline values: CDR1 DFQATT, CDR2 SNEGSKA (reference sequence). This CDR3 comprises 14 residues. This chain's CDR3 is CSARGEISSYEQYF. The CDR3, as DNA: TGCAGTGCTAGAGGGGAAATAAGCTCCTACGAGCAGTACTTC.

The chain carries TRBV20-1 and TRBJ2-1; a weak D match, TRBD1 (7 bases). The length of the CDR3 is 12 residues. Germline loops: CDR1 DFQATT, CDR2 SNEGSKA (reference sequence). Trimming took 6 bases from V and 6 from J, leaving 12 bases between them. CDR3 bases: TGCAGTGCGTCAGGGGGGCCCAATGAGCAGTTCTTC. Protein product: CSASGGPNEQFF.

This chain uses TRBV11-2 with TRBJ2-5; 14 bases map to TRBD2. The CDR3 covers 18 residues. V lost 4 bases to trimming and J lost 2 bases; unmatched junction nucleotides: 9. Germline assignment: CDR1 SGHAT and CDR2 FQNNGV. This CDR3 is CASSYSGTSGRGQETQYF. The CDR3 DNA follows: TGTGCCAGCAGCTACTCCGGGACTAGCGGGAGAGGACAAGAGACCCAGTACTTC.

This clonotype was detected ten times or more. This chain links TRBV20-1 with TRBJ2-1; 16 nucleotides match TRBD2. The CDR3 has 18 amino acids. The V segment lost 0 bases and the J segment 9 bases; nucleotides outside the gene matches: 11. Germline V lookup: CDR1 DFQATT, CDR2 SNEGSKA (reference sequence). The chain's CDR3 is CSARDGTSGRGANGEQFF. For the CDR3, the DNA is TGCAGTGCTAGAGATGGGACTAGCGGGAGGGGAGCTAATGGTGAGCAGTTCTTC.

This clonotype was picked up many times. This sequence joins TRBV7-2 and TRBJ2-1, with D tentatively TRBD1 (7 bases). Trimming cost V 3 bases and J 2 bases, with 14 bases left between them. The length of the CDR3 is 16 residues. The germline V gene encodes CDR1 SGHTA and CDR2 FQGNSA. The DNA for the CDR3 is TGTGCCAGCAGCTTCTCGGGCGGGACAGCCTACAATGAGCAGTTCTTC. As protein: CASSFSGGTAYNEQFF. The full variable domain, with the rest looked up from reference TRBV7-2 and TRBJ2-1, is GAGVSQSPSNKVTEKGKDVELRCDPISGHTALYWYRQSLGQGLEFLIYFQGNSAPDKSGLPSDRFSAERTGGSVSTLTIQRTQQEDSAVYLCASSFSGGTAYNEQFFGPGTRLTVL.

The J gene is TRBJ1-3, the V gene TRBV9; 7 bases are a match to TRBD1. The CDR3 loop spans 17 amino acids. After removal of 4 bases from V and 1 base from J, the junction contained 11 bases not matched to a gene. Germline CDR1 is SGDLS and CDR2 is YYNGEE. CDR3: CASSTFPGQLSGNTIYF. The DNA of the CDR3 is TGTGCCAGCAGCACCTTCCCGGGACAGCTTTCTGGAAACACCATATATTTT. Combining the CDR3 with reference TRBV9 and TRBJ1-3 gives the whole variable domain DSGVTQTPKHLITATGQRVTLRCSPRSGDLSVYWYQQSLDQGLQFLIQYYNGEERAKGNILERFSAQQFPDLHSELNLSSLELGDSALYFCASSTFPGQLSGNTIYFGEGSWLTVV.